A selection of T cell receptor beta chains follows, all from one sample in a study of T-cell memory formation after mild COVID-19. TCRdb reprocessed the 5' RACE reads via MiXCR and lists one record per CDR3 protein. Of 210,000 or so distinct CDR3 sequences detected, 8% to 11% appear once; the ten largest clones hold roughly 3.2%. The material sequenced was PBMCs or a T cell subset sorted from them (not recorded which). These TCRs come from a man aged 18-30 years who had mild COVID-19 (a few samples of this study predate the infection). Cell type and time point are not known. Both conserved end residues are part of each CDR3. The order of the fields is V gene, J gene, clone size, D gene, CDR3 protein, CDR3 DNA. The D gene is left open where the match is weak. Clone size is shown for a subset of rows, as once, few, many or a class of expanded clone.

v_gene: TRBV7-2; j_gene: TRBJ2-3; abundance: -; d_gene: TRBD2; CDR3aa: CASSPFLAGGRTDTQYF; CDR3nt: TGTGCCAGCAGCCCTTTCCTAGCGGGGGGGCGGACAGATACGCAGTATTTT
v_gene: TRBV20-1; j_gene: TRBJ1-4; abundance: few; d_gene: -; CDR3aa: CSAQTEPNEKLFF; CDR3nt: TGCAGTGCCCAGACAGAGCCGAATGAAAAACTGTTTTTT
v_gene: TRBV6-2/TRBV6-3; j_gene: TRBJ2-7; abundance: -; d_gene: -; CDR3aa: CASSYRTYEQYF; CDR3nt: TGTGCCAGCAGTTATAGGACCTACGAGCAGTACTTC
v_gene: TRBV5-1; j_gene: TRBJ2-5; abundance: many; d_gene: -; CDR3aa: CASSVATFQETQYF; CDR3nt: TGCGCCAGCAGCGTCGCTACCTTTCAAGAGACCCAGTACTTC
v_gene: TRBV5-1; j_gene: TRBJ2-5; abundance: few; d_gene: -; CDR3aa: CASRITPGETQYF; CDR3nt: TGCGCCAGCAGGATCACCCCAGGGGAGACCCAGTACTTC
v_gene: TRBV11-2; j_gene: TRBJ2-2; abundance: -; d_gene: TRBD1; CDR3aa: CASSFPQGAPSPTGELFF; CDR3nt: TGTGCCAGCAGCTTTCCTCAGGGGGCACCTTCTCCCACCGGGGAGCTGTTTTTT
v_gene: TRBV7-2; j_gene: TRBJ2-1; abundance: many; d_gene: TRBD2; CDR3aa: CASSPQRGFNEQFF; CDR3nt: TGTGCCAGCAGCCCCCAGCGGGGGTTCAATGAGCAGTTCTTC
v_gene: TRBV23-1; j_gene: TRBJ2-7; abundance: -; d_gene: -; CDR3aa: CASGPFEQYF; CDR3nt: TGCGCCAGCGGTCCGTTTGAGCAGTACTTC
v_gene: TRBV4-3; j_gene: TRBJ2-2; abundance: -; d_gene: -; CDR3aa: CASSRGGPIGELFF; CDR3nt: TGCGCCAGCAGCCGGGGGGGGCCGATCGGGGAGCTGTTTTTT
v_gene: TRBV29-1; j_gene: TRBJ1-1; abundance: -; d_gene: -; CDR3aa: CSAASAEAFF; CDR3nt: TGCAGCGCGGCGTCGGCTGAAGCTTTCTTT
v_gene: TRBV7-2; j_gene: TRBJ2-3; abundance: many; d_gene: -; CDR3aa: CASSLADTQYF; CDR3nt: TGTGCCAGCAGCTTAGCAGATACGCAGTATTTT
v_gene: TRBV2; j_gene: TRBJ1-5; abundance: -; d_gene: TRBD1; CDR3aa: CASSSDRVGQPQQF; CDR3nt: TGTGCCAGCAGCTCGGACAGGGTGGGTCAGCCCCAGCAATTT
v_gene: TRBV6-2/TRBV6-3; j_gene: TRBJ2-5; abundance: few; d_gene: -; CDR3aa: CASSYAWGVETQYF; CDR3nt: TGTGCCAGCAGTTACGCCTGGGGGGTAGAGACCCAGTACTTC
v_gene: TRBV5-6; j_gene: TRBJ2-1; abundance: -; d_gene: TRBD1; CDR3aa: CASSFRDRRNNEQFF; CDR3nt: TGTGCCAGCAGCTTCCGGGACAGGAGAAACAATGAGCAGTTCTTC
v_gene: TRBV7-2; j_gene: TRBJ1-4; abundance: few; d_gene: -; CDR3aa: CASSLAGSLFGELFF; CDR3nt: TGTGCCAGCAGCTTAGCTGGCAGCTTATTCGGGGAACTGTTTTTT
v_gene: TRBV25-1; j_gene: TRBJ1-2; abundance: few; d_gene: TRBD1; CDR3aa: CASSATGEGNYGYTF; CDR3nt: TGTGCCAGCAGTGCGACAGGGGAGGGAAACTATGGCTACACCTTC